Included here is one T cell receptor (beta chain) sequence, with context. The V and J ends lost 5 bases and 3 bases respectively, with 17 bases between them. This CDR3 is built from 15 residues. Germline V gene lookup returns CDR1 MNHEY and CDR2 SMNVEV (reference sequence). These data belong to a study of blood T cell repertoires in COVID-19. Repertoires were generated with immunoSEQ multiplex PCR, while TCRdb's copy carries only in-frame clones and drops some. Of fewer than 250,000 clones listed, roughly 90% were seen once; the top ten hold approximately 8.2%. The chain uses TRBV27 and TRBJ2-7, with D possibly matching TRBD2 (7 bases). Sequencing was carried out using PBMCs or T cells enriched from blood (not recorded which). The TCR sequence derives from a woman under 30 who had recovered from COVID-19. CDR3 in DNA: TGTGCCAGCAGTCCCAAGGGGGGGCCCCTCTACGAGCAGTACTTC. Amino acid sequence: CASSPKGGPLYEQYF.